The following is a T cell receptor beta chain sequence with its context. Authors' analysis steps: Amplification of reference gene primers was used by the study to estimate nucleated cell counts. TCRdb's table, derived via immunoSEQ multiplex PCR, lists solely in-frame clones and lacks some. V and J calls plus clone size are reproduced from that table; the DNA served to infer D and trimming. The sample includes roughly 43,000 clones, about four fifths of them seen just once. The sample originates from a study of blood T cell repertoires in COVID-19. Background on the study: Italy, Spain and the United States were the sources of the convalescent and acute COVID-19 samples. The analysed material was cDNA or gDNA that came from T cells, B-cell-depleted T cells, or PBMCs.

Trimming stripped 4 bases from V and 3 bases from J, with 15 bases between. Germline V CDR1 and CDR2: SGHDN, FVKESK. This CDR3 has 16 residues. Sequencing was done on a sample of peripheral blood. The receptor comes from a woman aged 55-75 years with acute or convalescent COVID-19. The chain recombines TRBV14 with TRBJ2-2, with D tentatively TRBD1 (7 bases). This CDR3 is CASSPPRGADTGELFF. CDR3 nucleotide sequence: TGTGCCAGCAGCCCTCCCAGGGGGGCTGACACCGGGGAGCTGTTTTTT.